Reported below is one T cell receptor (beta chain). This entry is derived from a study of blood T cell repertoires in COVID-19. Enrolled during active infection, Seattle patients were then followed longitudinally. This CDR3 region has 15 residues. Germline values: CDR1 LGHNA, CDR2 YSLEER. With V trimmed by 4 bases and J by 1 base, 6 bases remained unmatched. Original data processing: By means of reference gene primer amplification, nucleated cell counts were estimated. The data were produced by immunoSEQ multiplex PCR, yet TCRdb's version contains in-frame clones alone and is incomplete. Clone size and the V and J calls come from that table; the DNA yielded D and trimming. Of 200,000 to 250,000 clones in the sample, 85% to 90% were seen once.

Sequenced sample: peripheral blood. This TCR derives from a young man with COVID-19, enrolled during active disease. The chain recombines TRBV4-3 with TRBJ1-1; TRBD1 matches 7 bases. The chain's CDR3 is CASSRGGQRNTEAFF. The CDR3 nucleotides are TGCGCCAGCAGCCGAGGGGGACAGAGGAACACTGAAGCTTTCTTT.